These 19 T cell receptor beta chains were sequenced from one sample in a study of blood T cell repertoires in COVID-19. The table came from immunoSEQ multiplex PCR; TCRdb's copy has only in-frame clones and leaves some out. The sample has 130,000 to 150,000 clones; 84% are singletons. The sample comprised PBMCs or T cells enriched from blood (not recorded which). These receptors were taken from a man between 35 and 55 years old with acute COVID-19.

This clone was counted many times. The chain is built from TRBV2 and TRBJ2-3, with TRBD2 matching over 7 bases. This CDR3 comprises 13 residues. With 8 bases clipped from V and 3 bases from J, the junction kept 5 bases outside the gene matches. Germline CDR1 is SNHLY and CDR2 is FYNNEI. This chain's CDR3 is CASQGGFTDTQYF. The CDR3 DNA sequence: TGTGCCAGCCAGGGAGGGTTTACAGATACGCAGTATTTT.

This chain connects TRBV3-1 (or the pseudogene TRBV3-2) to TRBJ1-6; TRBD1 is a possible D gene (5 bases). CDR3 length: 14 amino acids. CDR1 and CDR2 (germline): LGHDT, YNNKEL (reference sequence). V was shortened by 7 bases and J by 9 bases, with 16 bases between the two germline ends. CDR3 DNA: TGTGCCAGCACCGGGGGTCCACCGGGTTCACCCCTCCACTTT. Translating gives CASTGGPPGSPLHF.

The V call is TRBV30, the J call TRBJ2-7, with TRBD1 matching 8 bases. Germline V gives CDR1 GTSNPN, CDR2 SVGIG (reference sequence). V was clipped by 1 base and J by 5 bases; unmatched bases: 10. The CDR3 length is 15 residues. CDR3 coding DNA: TGTGCCTGGAGTGCCGGGACAGGATACGAGCACGAGCAGTACTTC. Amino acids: CAWSAGTGYEHEQYF. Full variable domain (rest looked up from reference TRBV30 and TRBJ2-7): SQTIHQWPATLVQPVGSPLSLECTVEGTSNPNLYWYRQAAGRGLQLLFYSVGIGQISSEVPQNLSASRPQDRQFILSSKKLLLSDSGFYLCAWSAGTGYEHEQYFGPGTRLTVT.

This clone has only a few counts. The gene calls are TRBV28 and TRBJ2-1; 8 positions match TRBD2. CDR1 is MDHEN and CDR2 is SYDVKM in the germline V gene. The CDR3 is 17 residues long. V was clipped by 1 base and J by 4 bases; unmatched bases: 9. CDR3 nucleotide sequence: TGTGCCAGCAGTTTATACACCGGGACTAGAGGTTACAATGAGCAGTTCTTC. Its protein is CASSLYTGTRGYNEQFF.

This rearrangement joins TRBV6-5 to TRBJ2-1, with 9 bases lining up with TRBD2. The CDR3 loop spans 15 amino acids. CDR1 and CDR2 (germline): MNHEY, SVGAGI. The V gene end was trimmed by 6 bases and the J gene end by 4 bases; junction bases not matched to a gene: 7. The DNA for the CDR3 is TGTGCCAGCAGATTAACTAGCGGGCCTTACAATGAGCAGTTCTTC. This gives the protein CASRLTSGPYNEQFF.

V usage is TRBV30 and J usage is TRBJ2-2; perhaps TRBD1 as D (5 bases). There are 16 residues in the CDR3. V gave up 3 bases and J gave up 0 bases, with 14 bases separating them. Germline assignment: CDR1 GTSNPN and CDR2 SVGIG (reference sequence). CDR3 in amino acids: CAWRLKGNANTGELFF. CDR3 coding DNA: TGTGCCTGGAGATTAAAGGGGAACGCGAACACCGGGGAGCTGTTTTTT.

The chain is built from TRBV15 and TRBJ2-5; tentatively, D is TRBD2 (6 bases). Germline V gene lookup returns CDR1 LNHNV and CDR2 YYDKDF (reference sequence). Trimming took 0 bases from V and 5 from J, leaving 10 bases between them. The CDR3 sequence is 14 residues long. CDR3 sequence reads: CATSREASAETQYF. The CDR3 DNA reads TGTGCCACCAGCAGAGAAGCTAGCGCGGAGACCCAGTACTTC.

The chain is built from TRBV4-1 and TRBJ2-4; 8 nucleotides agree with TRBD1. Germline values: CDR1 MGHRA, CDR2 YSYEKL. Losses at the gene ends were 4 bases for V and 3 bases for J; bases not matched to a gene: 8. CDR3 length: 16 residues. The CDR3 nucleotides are TGCGCCAGCAGCCTTGGACAGGGCGACTACAAAAACATTCAGTACTTC. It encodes CASSLGQGDYKNIQYF.

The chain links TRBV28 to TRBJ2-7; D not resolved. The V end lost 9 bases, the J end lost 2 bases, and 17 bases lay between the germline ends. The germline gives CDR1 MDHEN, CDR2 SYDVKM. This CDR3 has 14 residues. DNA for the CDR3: TGTGCCAGTATGAGATCCCTTCCCACCTACGAGCAGTACTTC. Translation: CASMRSLPTYEQYF.

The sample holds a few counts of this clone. CDR3 bases: TGTGCCAGCAGCCAGGATAGCGAAGGGCACAATGAGCAGTTCTTC. Encoded protein: CASSQDSEGHNEQFF. This rearrangement joins TRBV3-1 (or the pseudogene TRBV3-2) to TRBJ2-1; D is possibly TRBD2 (5 bases). Trimming removed 3 bases from V and 5 bases from J, with 14 bases in between. CDR3 size: 15 residues. Germline CDR1 reads LGHDT; CDR2 reads YNNKEL (reference sequence).

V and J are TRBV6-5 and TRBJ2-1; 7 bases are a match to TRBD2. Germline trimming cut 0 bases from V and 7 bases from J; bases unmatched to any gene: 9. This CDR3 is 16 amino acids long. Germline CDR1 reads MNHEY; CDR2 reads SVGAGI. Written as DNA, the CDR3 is TGTGCCAGCAGTTACTCGATAGCGGGTCCCGGGAATGAGCAGTTCTTC. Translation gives CASSYSIAGPGNEQFF.

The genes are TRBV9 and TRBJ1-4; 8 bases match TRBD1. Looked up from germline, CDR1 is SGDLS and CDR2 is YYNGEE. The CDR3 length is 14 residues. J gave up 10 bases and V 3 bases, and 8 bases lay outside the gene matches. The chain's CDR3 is CASSDGQGRGKLFF. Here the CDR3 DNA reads TGTGCCAGCAGCGATGGACAGGGCCGCGGAAAACTGTTTTTT.

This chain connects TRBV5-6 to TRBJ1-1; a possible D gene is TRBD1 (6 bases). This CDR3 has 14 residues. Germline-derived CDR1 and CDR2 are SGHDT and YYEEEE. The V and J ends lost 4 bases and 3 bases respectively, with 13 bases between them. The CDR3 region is CASSLAGVDTEAFF. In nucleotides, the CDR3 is TGTGCCAGCAGCCTGGCAGGGGTGGACACTGAAGCTTTCTTT. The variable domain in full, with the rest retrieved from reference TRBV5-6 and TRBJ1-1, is DAGVTQSPTHLIKTRGQQVTLRCSPKSGHDTVSWYQQALGQGPQFIFQYYEEEERQRGNFPDRFSGHQFPNYSSELNVNALLLGDSALYLCASSLAGVDTEAFFGQGTRLTVV.

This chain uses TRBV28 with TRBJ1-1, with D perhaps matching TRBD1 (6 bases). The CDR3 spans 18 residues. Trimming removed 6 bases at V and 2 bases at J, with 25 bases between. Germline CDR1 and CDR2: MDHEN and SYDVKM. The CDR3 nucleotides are TGTGCCAGCAGGATTTACGGCGGCGGGGGGCGCGGCAACACTGAAGCTTTCTTT. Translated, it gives CASRIYGGGGRGNTEAFF.

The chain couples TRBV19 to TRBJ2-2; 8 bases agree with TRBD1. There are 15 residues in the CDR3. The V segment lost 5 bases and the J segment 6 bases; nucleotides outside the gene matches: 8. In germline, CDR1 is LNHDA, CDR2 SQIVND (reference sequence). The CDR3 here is CASSPSTGGSGELFF. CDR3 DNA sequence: TGTGCCAGTAGTCCAAGCACAGGGGGATCCGGGGAGCTGTTTTTT.

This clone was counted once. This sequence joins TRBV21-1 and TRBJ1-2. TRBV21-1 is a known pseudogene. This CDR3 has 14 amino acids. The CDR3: CASSKVCGDYGYTF. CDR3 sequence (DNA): TGTGCCAGCAGCAAAGTTTGCGGGGACTATGGCTACACCTTC.

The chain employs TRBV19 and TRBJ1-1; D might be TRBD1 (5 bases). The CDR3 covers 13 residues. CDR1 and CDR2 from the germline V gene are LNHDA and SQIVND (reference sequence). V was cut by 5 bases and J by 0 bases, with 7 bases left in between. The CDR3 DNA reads TGTGCCAGTAGTCCGACAGTGAACACTGAAGCTTTCTTT. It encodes CASSPTVNTEAFF.

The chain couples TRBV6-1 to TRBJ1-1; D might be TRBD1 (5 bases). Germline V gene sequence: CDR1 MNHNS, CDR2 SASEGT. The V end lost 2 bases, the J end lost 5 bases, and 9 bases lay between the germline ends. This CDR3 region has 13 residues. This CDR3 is CASSEWQGTEAFF. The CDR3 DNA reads TGTGCCAGCAGTGAATGGCAGGGTACTGAAGCTTTCTTT.

CDR3 sequence: CASSSRGSGNTIYF. Written as DNA, the CDR3 is TGTGCCAGCAGCTCCCGCGGGTCTGGAAACACCATATATTTT. The rearrangement uses TRBV11-2 and TRBJ1-3, with D unresolved. This CDR3 spans 14 amino acids. Germline V gene sequence: CDR1 SGHAT, CDR2 FQNNGV. Trimming stripped 4 bases from V and 1 base from J, with 8 bases between.